This T cell receptor beta chain is drawn from a study of identical twins. General study findings and limits: Invariant MAIT and iNKT cells may have partly biased zero-insertion analyses. Abundant beta clonotypes from cord blood had fewer insertions, unlike memory repertoires, which showed none. Interpretation of the results relied on cross-sectional statistical analysis and not on following the same donors.

The CDR3 covers 13 residues. Germline V CDR1 and CDR2: SQVTM, ANQGSEA. Trimming at V came to 4 bases and at J to 6 bases, leaving 5 bases not matched to a gene. Points on this clonotype: No antigen is known for it.

Template switching introduced a universal primer site, and the cDNA bore unique molecular identifiers. MiXCR, run by TCRdb on the 5' RACE reads, gives a single entry per CDR3 protein. The sample has some 500,000 distinct CDR3 sequences; 12% to 15% are singletons. These same data were also listed under a study on yellow fever vaccine responses in identical twins.

The chain has TRBV29-1 and TRBJ1-5, with 8 bases lining up with TRBD1. The sample consisted of CD4+ T cells sorted from blood. The TCR sequence derives from a woman aged 18-29 years in good health. CDR3 loop: CSVASDRAQPQHF. Here the CDR3 DNA reads TGCAGCGTTGCTTCGGACAGGGCTCAGCCCCAGCATTTT. The full variable domain, completed using reference TRBV29-1 and TRBJ1-5, is SAVISQKPSRDICQRGTSLTIQCQVDSQVTMMFWYRQQPGQSLTLIATANQGSEATYESGFVIDKFPISRPNLTFSTLTVSNMSPEDSSIYLCSVASDRAQPQHFGDGTRLSIL.